The rows below give T cell receptor beta chains drawn from one sample of a study of cytotoxic CD8 clonotypes in ibrutinib-treated CLL. Measured with immunoSEQ multiplex PCR; TCRdb has only the in-frame clones, and not every one. Of about 45,000 clones in the sample, 65% are singletons; the top ten hold roughly 21%. This specimen was PBMCs, taken after 24 months of ibrutinib treatment. The receptors shown here come from a human donor with chronic lymphocytic leukemia. CDR3s include the opening cysteine and the closing phenylalanine or tryptophan. The D gene is left open where the match is weak. Size tells how often a clone was seen (once, few, many) or the class of an expanded clone, and some rows leave it out.

TRBV19,.,TRBD1,TRBJ1-2,CASSTTGADYGYTF,TGTGCCAGTAGTACGACAGGGGCGGACTATGGCTACACCTTC
TRBV6-1,.,TRBD2,TRBJ2-7,CASRRDSGGGEQYF,TGTGCCAGCAGACGAGACTCGGGCGGGGGCGAGCAGTACTTC
TRBV6-1,.,TRBD1,TRBJ2-7,CASTRQGIYEQYF,TGTGCCAGCACGAGACAGGGTATTTACGAGCAGTACTTC
TRBV9,.,TRBD1,TRBJ1-3,CASSAGQGSGNTIYF,TGTGCCAGCAGCGCTGGACAGGGCTCTGGAAACACCATATATTTT
TRBV9,.,.,TRBJ2-3,CASSVIGQRTDTQYF,TGTGCCAGCAGCGTAATAGGACAGCGCACAGATACGCAGTATTTT
TRBV5-6,.,.,TRBJ1-3,CASSGSSGSGNTIYF,TGTGCCAGCAGCGGGTCTTCCGGCTCTGGAAACACCATATATTTT
TRBV27,.,.,TRBJ1-2,CASSPQGYGYTF,TGTGCCAGCAGTCCGCAGGGCTATGGCTACACCTTC
TRBV20-1,few,.,TRBJ1-5,CSASVGQPQHF,TGCAGTGCTAGTGTCGGTCAGCCCCAGCATTTT
TRBV6-1,.,TRBD1,TRBJ2-7,CASRGAGQGAVEQYF,TGTGCCAGCAGGGGGGCCGGACAGGGGGCGGTTGAGCAGTACTTC
TRBV5-5,.,TRBD2,TRBJ2-1,CASSGGGTTLDEQFF,TGTGCCAGCAGCGGTGGAGGGACTACCCTCGATGAGCAGTTCTTC
TRBV5-4,.,.,TRBJ2-3,CASSLVSGTDTQYF,TGTGCCAGCAGCTTAGTTAGCGGCACAGATACGCAGTATTTT
TRBV5-5,.,.,TRBJ1-2,CASSFSGTYGYTF,TGTGCCAGCAGCTTTTCAGGGACATATGGCTACACCTTC